This T cell receptor (beta chain) is drawn from a study of T cell responses to AZD1222 COVID-19 vaccine. Study-level findings and limits: It was only after the peak T cell response that any repertoires were sampled.

The assay was immunoSEQ multiplex PCR, and TCRdb's table has in-frame clones only and misses some. The sample yields 30,000 to 35,000 clones, about 80% seen once. On this clone: Its antigen remains unknown.

This CDR3 has 14 residues. Germline V gene data show CDR1 as MNHEY and CDR2 as SVGAGI. J lost 9 bases, V lost 6 bases, and 6 bases had no gene match. The chain combines TRBV6-5 with TRBJ1-6, with TRBD1 identical over 9 bases. The sequenced sample was peripheral blood, obtained 28 days after the second AZD1222 dose. The source is an adult who received the AZD1222 COVID-19 vaccine. The CDR3 region has the DNA TGTGCCAGCAGCACAGGACAGGGGTCTTCACCCCTCCACTTT. It yields the protein CASSTGQGSSPLHF.